Listed below are T cell receptor beta chains from one sample, sequenced in a study of CD8+CD57+ T cells in acquired aplastic anemia. One entry per CDR3 protein, called by TCRdb with MiXCR from the reads. The table shows roughly 220,000 distinct CDR3 sequences, with roughly two thirds occurring only once. The sample consisted of sorted CD4+, CD8+, or CD8+CD57+ T cells (not recorded which) from PBMCs. The receptors shown here come from a human donor with aplastic anemia. CDR3s include the opening cysteine and the closing phenylalanine or tryptophan. D genes are given only for firm matches. Clone size is not always given. Where it is, it says once, few, many or a class for expanded clones.

D gene	clone size	V gene	J gene	CDR3 protein	CDR3 DNA
TRBD2	.	TRBV10-2	TRBJ2-1	CASSEETSLYNEQFF	TGCGCCAGCAGTGAAGAGACTAGCCTGTACAATGAGCAGTTCTTC
.	.	TRBV2	TRBJ2-5	CATSDPRCQETQYF	TGTGCCACCAGTGATCCTAGGTGCCAAGAGACCCAGTACTTC
TRBD1	.	TRBV6-6	TRBJ1-1	CASSLGTVLAEAFF	TGTGCCAGCAGTCTTGGGACAGTGCTCGCTGAAGCTTTCTTT
.	.	TRBV19	TRBJ2-7	CASSSPNPTYEQYF	TGTGCCAGTAGTAGTCCGAATCCGACCTACGAGCAGTACTTC
TRBD1	.	TRBV19	TRBJ1-5	CASSNAGTGDNQPQHF	TGTGCCAGTAGTAACGCCGGGACAGGGGACAATCAGCCCCAGCATTTT
TRBD1	.	TRBV7-2	TRBJ2-5	CASSSQPVQGETQYF	TGTGCCAGCAGCTCCCAACCTGTACAGGGGGAGACCCAGTACTTC
.	.	TRBV20-1	TRBJ2-3	CSARDPTDTQYF	TGCAGTGCACGGGACCCCACAGATACGCAGTATTTT
.	.	TRBV9	TRBJ2-3	CASSVDGNADTQYF	TGTGCCAGCAGCGTAGACGGGAACGCAGATACGCAGTATTTT
TRBD1	.	TRBV3-1	TRBJ1-2	CASSQDLGQDSTNYGYTF	TGTGCCAGCAGCCAAGATTTGGGACAGGACTCTACTAACTATGGCTACACCTTC
.	.	TRBV24-1	TRBJ2-1	CATSDLSGGATPYNEQFF	TGTGCCACCAGTGATTTGTCAGGAGGGGCAACTCCTTACAATGAGCAGTTCTTC
TRBD1	many	TRBV5-6	TRBJ1-4	CASSFGQGTSTNEKLFF	TGTGCCAGCAGCTTCGGACAGGGGACGTCAACTAATGAAAAACTGTTTTTT
.	.	TRBV29-1	TRBJ1-1	CSVTFSVGANTEAFF	TGCAGCGTTACATTCTCGGTGGGGGCGAACACTGAAGCTTTCTTT
TRBD1	.	TRBV7-9	TRBJ1-1	CAIPTGGMAFF	TGTGCCATCCCGACAGGGGGCATGGCTTTCTTT
TRBD1	many	TRBV11-2	TRBJ2-2	CASSLGITGGEAGELFF	TGTGCCAGCAGCTTAGGAATAACAGGGGGCGAGGCCGGGGAGCTGTTTTTT
.	once	TRBV7-9	TRBJ1-1	CASRSPQGRDTEAFF	TGTGCCAGCAGATCACCCCAGGGACGGGACACTGAAGCTTTCTTT
.	.	TRBV2	TRBJ1-1	CASRQVEAFF	TGTGCCAGCAGACAGGTTGAAGCTTTCTTT